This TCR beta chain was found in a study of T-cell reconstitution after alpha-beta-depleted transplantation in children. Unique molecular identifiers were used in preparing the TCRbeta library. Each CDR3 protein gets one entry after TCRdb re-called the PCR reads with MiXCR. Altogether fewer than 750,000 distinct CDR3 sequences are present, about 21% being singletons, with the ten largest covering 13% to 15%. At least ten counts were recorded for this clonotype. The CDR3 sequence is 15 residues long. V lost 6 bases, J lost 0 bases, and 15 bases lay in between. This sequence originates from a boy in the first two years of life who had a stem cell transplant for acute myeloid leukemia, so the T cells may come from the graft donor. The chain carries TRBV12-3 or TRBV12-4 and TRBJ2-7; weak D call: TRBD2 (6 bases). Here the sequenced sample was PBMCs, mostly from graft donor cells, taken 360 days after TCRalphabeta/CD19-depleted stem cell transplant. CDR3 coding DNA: TGTGCCAGCAGCAGAGGCGGTAGCGGCTCCTACGAGCAGTACTTC. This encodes CASSRGGSGSYEQYF.